The 5 T cell receptor beta chains given below trace back to one sample, sequenced in a study of blood T cell repertoires in COVID-19. TCRdb's table, derived via immunoSEQ multiplex PCR, lists solely in-frame clones and lacks some. Of approximately 200,000 clones in the sample, under 90% were seen once. Material: PBMCs or T cells enriched from blood (not recorded which). The origin of the receptors is a man in his sixties who had recovered from COVID-19.

This clone was detected only a few times. The V call is TRBV24-1, the J call TRBJ2-3; D may be TRBD1 (5 bases). The CDR3 loop spans 14 amino acids. Trimming left V 3 bases short and J 4 bases short, with 10 bases between. CDR1 is KGHDR and CDR2 is SFDVKD in the germline V gene. CDR3: CATSDPAGSDTQYF. The CDR3 DNA reads TGTGCCACCAGTGATCCGGCAGGGTCAGATACGCAGTATTTT.

The chain recombines TRBV7-2 with TRBJ1-5; no clear D. This CDR3 has 15 amino acids. Germline V gene sequence: CDR1 SGHTA, CDR2 FQGNSA. Trimming removed 2 bases from V and 4 bases from J, with 12 bases in between. The chain's CDR3 is CASSLSGSLNQPQHF. For the CDR3, the DNA is TGTGCCAGCAGCTTATCAGGCAGTTTAAATCAGCCCCAGCATTTT.

The chain employs TRBV7-2 and TRBJ1-2; D not resolved. V gave up 1 base and J gave up 3 bases, with 12 bases separating them. The length of the CDR3 is 15 residues. Germline loops: CDR1 SGHTA, CDR2 FQGNSA. CDR3 amino acids: CASSLVQPPHYGYTF. Written as DNA, the CDR3 is TGTGCCAGCAGCTTAGTACAGCCACCACACTATGGCTACACCTTC.

In DNA form, the CDR3 reads TGTGCCAGTAGTCCGTGGGCAGGGGGCAGTACGAGCTCCTACAATGAGCAGTTCTTC. Its protein product is CASSPWAGGSTSSYNEQFF. This chain links TRBV19 with TRBJ2-1; TRBD1 matches 8 bases. This CDR3 contains 19 residues. J lost 0 bases, V lost 5 bases, and 15 bases had no gene match. Germline V gene lookup returns CDR1 LNHDA and CDR2 SQIVND (reference sequence).

V usage is TRBV19 and J usage is TRBJ1-6, with D maybe TRBD1 (6 bases). Germline lookup yields CDR1 LNHDA and CDR2 SQIVND (reference sequence). The V gene lost 10 bases and the J gene lost 6 bases, with 13 bases spanning the gap. The CDR3 extends over 13 amino acids. CDR3 sequence reads: CATSQGSNSPLHF. The CDR3, as DNA: TGTGCCACCAGCCAGGGGAGTAATTCACCCCTCCACTTT.